This T cell receptor beta chain was captured by sequencing in a study of T cells in Graves' hyperthyroidism and ophthalmopathy. What was amplified from RNA transcripts were TCR beta CDR3 regions. HTBI primers drove first-round RT-PCR of the TCR CDR3. Via MiXCR, TCRdb re-called the multiplex PCR reads, giving one row per CDR3 protein. Among hundreds of thousands of distinct CDR3 sequences listed, around 19% were seen once. J lost 6 bases, V lost 7 bases, and 17 bases had no gene match. Germline-derived CDR1 and CDR2 are SEHNR and FQNEAQ (reference sequence). The CDR3 has 17 residues. In its sample, this clonotype was seen many times.

The TCR sequence derives from a woman in her 50s with Graves' hyperthyroidism that later progressed to Graves' ophthalmopathy. The specimen was blood. This chain links TRBV7-9 with TRBJ2-3, with 9 bases aligning to TRBD1. The DNA for the CDR3 is TGTGCCAGCATCCAAAACCGGGACAGGGAGTTTGTGGATACGCAGTATTTT. The encoded protein is CASIQNRDREFVDTQYF. Filled out from reference TRBV7-9 and TRBJ2-3, the complete variable domain reads DTGVSQNPRHKITKRGQNVTFRCDPISEHNRLYWYRQTLGQGPEFLTYFQNEAQLEKSRLLSDRFSAERPKGSFSTLEIQRTEQGDSAMYLCASIQNRDREFVDTQYFGPGTRLTVL.